The 18 T cell receptor beta chains presented below share a single source sample, sequenced in a study of low-dose radiotherapy and immunotherapy resistance in tumors. The time point here: before trial treatment. cDNA synthesis used a TRAV/TRBV-specific primer set for both chains. Over roughly 20 PCR cycles, TCRs were amplified from a constant-region primer and V-primer adapter. TCRdb ran MiXCR on the reads and lists one entry per CDR3 protein. This sample has around 69,000 distinct CDR3 sequences; around 31% occur once, and the top ten carry approximately 10%. Sequences were derived from PBMCs, sampled before treatment. The receptors come from a female donor with ovarian cancer.

This clonotype was detected ten times or more. The chain recombines TRBV6-5 with TRBJ1-6; D gene unclear. The CDR3 is 15 amino acids. Per germline, CDR1 MNHEY and CDR2 SVGAGI. Trimming shortened V by 6 bases and J by 3 bases, and 12 bases separated the two germline ends. CDR3 loop: CASRTRDRYNSPLHF. For the CDR3, the DNA is TGTGCCAGCAGGACCCGCGACCGCTATAATTCACCCCTCCACTTT.

With respect to this clonotype: A read error is the likely source, as a far larger clone sits one nucleotide away. The chain links TRBV5-1 to TRBJ2-7; 14 nucleotides match TRBD2. Looked up from germline, CDR1 is SGHRS and CDR2 is YFSETQ. Unmatched junction bases numbered 17, after V lost 5 bases and J lost 7 bases. The CDR3 is 18 residues long. The CDR3 here is CASSQGGLAGGIYNEQYF. CDR3 coding DNA: TGCGCCAGCAGTCAAGGCGGACTAGCGGGGGGAATTTACAATGAGCAGTACTTC.

J is TRBJ2-3 and V is TRBV12-3 or TRBV12-4; 10 bases match TRBD1. The CDR3 is made up of 18 amino acids. J lost 4 bases, V lost 6 bases, and 16 bases had no gene match. The CDR3 spells CASSNRDRGRWFPDTQYF. CDR3 nucleotide sequence: TGTGCCAGCAGCAACCGGGACAGGGGCCGTTGGTTCCCAGATACGCAGTATTTT.

This clonotype appeared many times. The chain combines TRBV6-2 or TRBV6-3 with TRBJ2-1, with 10 nucleotides matching TRBD2. V lost 0 bases to trimming and J lost 5 bases; unmatched junction nucleotides: 7. The CDR3 length is 17 residues. CDR1 is MNHEY, CDR2 SVGEGT, per germline. As DNA, the CDR3 is TGTGCCAGCAGTTACTCAGCTAGCGGGAGATCAAACAATGAGCAGTTCTTC. This sequence encodes CASSYSASGRSNNEQFF.

A remark on this clonotype: Because the CDR3's place on the DNA is in doubt, the DNA is left out and the CDR3 is given as listed by TCRdb. The chain couples TRBV9 to TRBJ2-1; TRBD1 is taken as the D call from the table, unchecked against the DNA. Inclusive of both ends, the CDR3 amounts to 22 amino acids. CDR1 and CDR2 from the germline V gene are SGDLS and YYNGEE. CDR3 region: CDSSIYLCSGAWGAWDYNEQFF.

This clonotype was picked up many times. The rearrangement uses TRBV6-2 or TRBV6-3 and TRBJ1-5, with unresolved D. Trimming left V 6 bases short and J 3 bases short, with 15 bases between. Germline lookup yields CDR1 MNHEY and CDR2 SVGEGT. The CDR3 is 15 amino acids. CDR3 sequence (DNA): TGTGCCAGCAGCGAACCTCCTGGGTTCAATCAGCCCCAGCATTTT. As protein: CASSEPPGFNQPQHF.

This clonotype was counted ten times or more. This chain uses TRBV6-2 or TRBV6-3 with TRBJ1-1; no clear D. The V and J ends lost 6 bases and 4 bases respectively, with 12 bases between them. In germline, CDR1 is MNHEY, CDR2 SVGEGT. The CDR3 has 13 amino acids. CDR3 DNA sequence: TGTGCCAGCAGCAGACGGATGGGCACTGAAGCTTTCTTT. It yields the protein CASSRRMGTEAFF.

Written as DNA, the CDR3 is TGTGCCAGCAGCCTGAGACAGGCTGGTGAGCAGTTCTTC. It yields the protein CASSLRQAGEQFF. The J gene is TRBJ2-1, the V gene TRBV5-6; perhaps TRBD1 as D (6 bases). The V end lost 4 bases, the J end lost 9 bases, and 14 bases lay between the germline ends. The CDR3 contains 13 residues. CDR1 and CDR2 (germline): SGHDT, YYEEEE. The full variable domain, with the rest looked up from reference TRBV5-6 and TRBJ2-1, is DAGVTQSPTHLIKTRGQQVTLRCSPKSGHDTVSWYQQALGQGPQFIFQYYEEEERQRGNFPDRFSGHQFPNYSSELNVNALLLGDSALYLCASSLRQAGEQFFGPGTRLTVL.

This clonotype occurred many times. This rearrangement joins TRBV28 to TRBJ2-7; D might be TRBD2 (6 bases). Per the germline V gene, CDR1 is MDHEN and CDR2 is SYDVKM. Trimming took off 5 bases at V and 1 base at J, with 9 bases between the two ends. The length of the CDR3 is 13 residues. CDR3 sequence (DNA): TGTGCCAGCAGTCCTGGGACTTCCTACGAGCAGTACTTC. As protein: CASSPGTSYEQYF.

In this sample, this clonotype turned up a few times. The V call is TRBV9, the J call TRBJ2-7, with no clear D. With 0 bases removed from V and 3 bases from J, the gap between germline ends came to 10 bases. CDR3 length equals 14 residues. Germline-derived CDR1 and CDR2 are SGDLS and YYNGEE. The DNA of the CDR3 is TGTGCCAGCAGCGTAGAACCTTACAACTACGAGCAGTACTTC. This translates into CASSVEPYNYEQYF.

This clonotype came up many times. The rearrangement joins TRBV29-1 to TRBJ2-5; TRBD2 matches at 10 bases. CDR1 SQVTM and CDR2 ANQGSEA come from the germline V gene. The ends lost 4 bases at V and 5 bases at J; junction bases unmatched: 10. This CDR3 has 15 amino acids. CDR3 residues: CSVAGLSSGRETQYF. The CDR3 DNA reads TGCAGCGTTGCTGGGTTGAGTAGCGGGAGGGAGACCCAGTACTTC. The whole variable domain, filled in from reference TRBV29-1 and TRBJ2-5, reads SAVISQKPSRDICQRGTSLTIQCQVDSQVTMMFWYRQQPGQSLTLIATANQGSEATYESGFVIDKFPISRPNLTFSTLTVSNMSPEDSSIYLCSVAGLSSGRETQYFGPGTRLLVL.

This clonotype was counted many times. The chain links TRBV19 to TRBJ1-1, with D hard to call. This CDR3 comprises 12 residues. Looked up from germline, CDR1 is LNHDA and CDR2 is SQIVND (reference sequence). V was trimmed by 7 bases and J by 3 bases, leaving 9 bases between them. The CDR3 loop reads CASNGEYTEAFF. DNA for the CDR3: TGTGCCAGTAATGGAGAGTACACTGAAGCTTTCTTT.

This clonotype occurred many times. The gene calls are TRBV7-9 and TRBJ2-5; 9 nucleotides line up with TRBD1. This CDR3 has 15 amino acids. Germline CDR1 and CDR2: SEHNR and FQNEAQ (reference sequence). V dropped 5 bases and J dropped 4; count of bases not matched to a gene: 8. CDR3 in DNA: TGTGCCAGCAGCCCCCGGGACAGGGATATAGAGACCCAGTACTTC. It encodes CASSPRDRDIETQYF.

A note on this clonotype: A read error is possible here, since a much larger clone lies one base away. J is TRBJ2-5 and V is TRBV6-2 or TRBV6-3; 13 positions agree with TRBD2. CDR3 length: 16 residues. The J segment lost 11 bases and the V segment lost 6 bases, leaving 15 bases of the junction unmatched. Germline values: CDR1 MNHEY, CDR2 SVGEGT. The CDR3 reads CASSSGLAGAYNEQYF. DNA for the CDR3: TGTGCCAGCAGCTCCGGACTAGCGGGAGCCTACAATGAGCAGTACTTC.

This clonotype was counted at least ten times. CDR3 region: CASSAPGGRPSGNTIYF. The DNA of the CDR3 is TGTGCCAGCAGCGCTCCGGGGGGGAGACCGTCTGGAAACACCATATATTTT. V usage is TRBV9 and J usage is TRBJ1-3; perhaps TRBD1 as D (5 bases). The germline V gene encodes CDR1 SGDLS and CDR2 YYNGEE. The CDR3 is 17 residues long. V gave up 3 bases and J gave up 1 base, with 17 bases separating them. The entire variable domain, with the rest obtained from reference TRBV9 and TRBJ1-3, is as follows: DSGVTQTPKHLITATGQRVTLRCSPRSGDLSVYWYQQSLDQGLQFLIQYYNGEERAKGNILERFSAQQFPDLHSELNLSSLELGDSALYFCASSAPGGRPSGNTIYFGEGSWLTVV.

This clonotype was counted many times. J is TRBJ2-5 and V is TRBV19; TRBD2 matches 11 bases. This CDR3 contains 16 residues. The germline V gene encodes CDR1 LNHDA and CDR2 SQIVND (reference sequence). V shed 5 bases, J shed 3 bases, and the junction held 8 bases outside the gene matches. The CDR3 region has the DNA TGTGCCAGTAGTCAATCCGGGACTAGCGGCAAAGAGACCCAGTACTTC. Translating it yields CASSQSGTSGKETQYF.

This clonotype was counted many times. The chain carries TRBV6-2 or TRBV6-3 and TRBJ1-5; D remains ambiguous. Germline loops: CDR1 MNHEY, CDR2 SVGEGT. Trimming pared 5 bases from V and 2 bases from J, leaving 28 bases between. This CDR3 has 20 amino acids. The CDR3 loop reads CASSGSTGLILSNGNQPQHF. The CDR3 DNA sequence: TGTGCCAGCAGTGGTTCCACGGGGTTGATCTTATCAAATGGCAATCAGCCCCAGCATTTT.

The chain joins TRBV28 to TRBJ1-1, with TRBD1 as a possible D gene (5 bases). This CDR3 has 15 amino acids. Germline V CDR1 and CDR2: MDHEN, SYDVKM. V was shortened by 5 bases and J by 0 bases, with 13 bases between the two germline ends. The CDR3 here is CASSVDRAMNTEAFF. In DNA form, the CDR3 reads TGTGCCAGCAGTGTTGACAGAGCCATGAACACTGAAGCTTTCTTT.